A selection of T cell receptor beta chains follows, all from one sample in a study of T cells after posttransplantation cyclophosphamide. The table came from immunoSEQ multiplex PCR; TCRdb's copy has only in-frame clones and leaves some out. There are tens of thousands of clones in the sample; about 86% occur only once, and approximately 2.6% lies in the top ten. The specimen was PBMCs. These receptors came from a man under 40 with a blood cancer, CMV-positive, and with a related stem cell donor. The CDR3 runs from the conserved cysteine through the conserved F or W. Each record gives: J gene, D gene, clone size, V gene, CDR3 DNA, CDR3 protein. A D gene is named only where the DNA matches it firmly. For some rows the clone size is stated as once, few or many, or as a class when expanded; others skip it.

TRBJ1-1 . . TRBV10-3 TGTGCCATCCGTAGTGGACTAGGAAACACTGAAGCTTTCTTT CAIRSGLGNTEAFF
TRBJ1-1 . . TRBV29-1 TGCAGCGTTGAAGATAATCGGGCTGAAGCTTTCTTT CSVEDNRAEAFF
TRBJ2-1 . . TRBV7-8 TGTGCCAGCAGCTTAGGGCGAAGAAGGGGGCGGGAGGTATCAGGTGAGCAGTTCTTC CASSLGRRRGREVSGEQFF
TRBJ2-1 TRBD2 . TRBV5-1 TGCGCCAGCAGCTTTCTAGCGGGACCCTACAATGAGCAGTTCTTC CASSFLAGPYNEQFF
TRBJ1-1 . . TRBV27 TGTGCCAGCAGTTTATCCCGTGGAGGGATGAACACTGAAGCTTTCTTT CASSLSRGGMNTEAFF
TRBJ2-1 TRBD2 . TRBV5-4 TGTGCCAGCAGCTTGTCGGGGGGGGGTTACTACAATGAGCAGTTCTTC CASSLSGGGYYNEQFF
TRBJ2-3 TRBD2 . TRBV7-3 TGTGCCAGCAGCTGGAACCCAGCGGGAGGGGGTGCAGATACGCAGTATTTT CASSWNPAGGGADTQYF
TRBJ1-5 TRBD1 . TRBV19 TGTGCCAGCGGGGACAGGGCCAATCAGCCCCAGCATTTT CASGDRANQPQHF
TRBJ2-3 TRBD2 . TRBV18 TGTGCCAGCTCCCTCATAGCGGGAGGGTCGGATACGCAGTATTTT CASSLIAGGSDTQYF
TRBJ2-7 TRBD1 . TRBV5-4 TGTGCCAGCAGCTTGGCCGGGACAGGGGCCTACGAGCAGTACTTC CASSLAGTGAYEQYF
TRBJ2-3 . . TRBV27 TGTGCCAGCAGTTTATCGCGGGCGAGCACAGATACGCAGTATTTT CASSLSRASTDTQYF
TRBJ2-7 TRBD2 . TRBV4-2 TGTGCCAGCAGGCAGCGGGGGAATTACGAGCAGTACTTC CASRQRGNYEQYF
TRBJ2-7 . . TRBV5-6 TGTGCCAGCAGTTTCGACGAATGGTCGGGTGAGCAGTACTTC CASSFDEWSGEQYF
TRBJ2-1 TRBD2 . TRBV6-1 TGTGCCAGCAGTGGCCTTCTAGCGGACCTTTACAATGAGCAGTTCTTC CASSGLLADLYNEQFF
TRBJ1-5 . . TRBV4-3 TGCGCCAGCAGCCACCTCGGAGGGAATCAGCCCCAGCATTTT CASSHLGGNQPQHF
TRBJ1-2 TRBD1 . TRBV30 TGTGCCTGGAGCGCTACGTCAGGGGGTGGCTACACCTTC CAWSATSGGGYTF
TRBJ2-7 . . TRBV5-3 TGTGCCAGAAGCGACCCGCGGGCACTGGAGGACTTC CARSDPRALEDF
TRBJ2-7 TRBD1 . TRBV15 TGTGCCACCAGAAGAGCTCGGACAGGGAACCTCTACGAGCAGTACTTC CATRRARTGNLYEQYF
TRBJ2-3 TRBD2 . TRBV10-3 TGTGCCATCAGTGAGCCTACACTAGCGGGAGGAAACACAGATACGCAGTATTTT CAISEPTLAGGNTDTQYF
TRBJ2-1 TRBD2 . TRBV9 TGTGCCAGCAGTGCAAGCGGGAGACACAATGAGCAGTTCTTC CASSASGRHNEQFF
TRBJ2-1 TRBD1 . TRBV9 TGTGCCAGCAGCGTAGCCTCGCAGGGGGCCTACAATGAGCAGTTCTTC CASSVASQGAYNEQFF
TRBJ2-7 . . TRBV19 TGTGCCAGTATATGGGTCGGGTACGAGCAGTACTTC CASIWVGYEQYF
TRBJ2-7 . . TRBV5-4 TGTGCCAGCAGCCCAACAAGGGGGGGTTTTTCCTACGAGCAGTACTTC CASSPTRGGFSYEQYF
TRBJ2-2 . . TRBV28 TGTGCCAGCATCGAAACCCACCCAGCCGGGGAGCTGTTTTTT CASIETHPAGELFF
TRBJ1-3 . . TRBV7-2 TGTGCCAGCAGCTTAGTCCAGGGAAACACCATATATTTT CASSLVQGNTIYF
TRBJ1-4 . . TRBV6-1 TGTGCCAGCTCCCGATCGGGGAATGAAAAACTGTTTTTT CASSRSGNEKLFF
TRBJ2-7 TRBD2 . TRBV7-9 TGTGCCGTAGGGTGGGGCGGGGGGCAATACGAGCAGTACTTC CAVGWGGGQYEQYF
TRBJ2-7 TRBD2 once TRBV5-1 TGCGCCAGCAGCTCCGGGACTAGCGGGGCCCTTAACTACGAGCAGTACTTC CASSSGTSGALNYEQYF
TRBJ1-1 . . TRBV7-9 TGTGCCAGCAGCTTACCATGGCCAGAAGCTTTCTTT CASSLPWPEAFF
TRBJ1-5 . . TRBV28 TGTGCCAGCAGTTTACTTCAGGGAGGAAGGCAGCCCCAGCATTTT CASSLLQGGRQPQHF
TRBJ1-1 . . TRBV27 TGTGCCAGCACCAGGACAGCGAACACTGAAGCTTTCTTT CASTRTANTEAFF
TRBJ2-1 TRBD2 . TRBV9 TGTGCCAGCAGCGCCCTAGCGGGAGGGCAGTTCTTC CASSALAGGQFF
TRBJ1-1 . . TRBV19 TGTGCCAGTAGTACAAGTACGAGGCAGCCAAACACTGAAGCTTTCTTT CASSTSTRQPNTEAFF
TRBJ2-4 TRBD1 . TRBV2 TGTGCCAGCAGTAAACAGGGGATAGCCAAAAACATTCAGTACTTC CASSKQGIAKNIQYF
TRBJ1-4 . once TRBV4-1 TGCGCCAGCAGCCAGAGAACTAATGAAAAACTGTTTTTT CASSQRTNEKLFF
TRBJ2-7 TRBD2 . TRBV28 TGTGCCAGCAGTGCCAGAGCGGGGGCCTCCTACGAGCAGTACTTC CASSARAGASYEQYF
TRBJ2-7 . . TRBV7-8 TGTGCCAGCACCTTCCGCGCGGGGACCTCCTACGAGCAGTACTTC CASTFRAGTSYEQYF
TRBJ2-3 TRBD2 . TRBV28 TGTGCCAGCAGTTTACGGGGGAGGGGTACAGATACGCAGTATTTT CASSLRGRGTDTQYF
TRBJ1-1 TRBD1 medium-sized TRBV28 TGTGCCAGCTCGGACAACAGGGGAGGCGGCACTGAAGCTTTCTTT CASSDNRGGGTEAFF
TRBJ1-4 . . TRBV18 TGTGCCAGCTCAGAGAGGAATGAAAAACTGTTTTTT CASSERNEKLFF
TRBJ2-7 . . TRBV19 TGTGCCAGTAGTTCGGACGAAGGACTTTCCTACGAGCAGTACTTC CASSSDEGLSYEQYF
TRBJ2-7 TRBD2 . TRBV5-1 TGCGCCAGCAGCTTACAGGGCGGGAGGGCCGACTACGAGCAGTACTTC CASSLQGGRADYEQYF
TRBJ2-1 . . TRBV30 TGTGCCTGGAATCGGGGGACCCAGAGCTCCTACAATGAGCAGTTCTTC CAWNRGTQSSYNEQFF
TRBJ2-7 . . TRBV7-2 TGTGCCAGCAGCTTTCAAGGGAGCCAGTTTTCCTACGAGCAGTACTTC CASSFQGSQFSYEQYF
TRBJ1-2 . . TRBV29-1 TGCAGCGCTGAGACAGGCCCGGCTAACTATGGCTACACCTTC CSAETGPANYGYTF
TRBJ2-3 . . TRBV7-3 TGTGCCAGCAGCCGTGGTGGGGCTAGCACAGATACGCAGTATTTT CASSRGGASTDTQYF